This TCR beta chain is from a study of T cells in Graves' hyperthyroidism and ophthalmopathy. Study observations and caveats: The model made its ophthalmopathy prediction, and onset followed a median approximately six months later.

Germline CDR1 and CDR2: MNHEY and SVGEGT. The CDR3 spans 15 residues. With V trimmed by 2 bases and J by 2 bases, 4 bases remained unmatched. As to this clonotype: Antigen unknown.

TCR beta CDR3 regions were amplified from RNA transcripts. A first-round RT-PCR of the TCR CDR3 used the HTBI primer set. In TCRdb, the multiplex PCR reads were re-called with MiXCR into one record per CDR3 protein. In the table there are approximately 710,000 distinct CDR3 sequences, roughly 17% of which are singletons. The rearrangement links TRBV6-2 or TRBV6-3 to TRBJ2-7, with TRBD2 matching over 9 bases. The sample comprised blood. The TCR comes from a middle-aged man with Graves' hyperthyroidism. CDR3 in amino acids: CASSYLSGRPYEQYF. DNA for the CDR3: TGTGCCAGCAGTTACCTTAGCGGGAGACCCTACGAGCAGTACTTC.